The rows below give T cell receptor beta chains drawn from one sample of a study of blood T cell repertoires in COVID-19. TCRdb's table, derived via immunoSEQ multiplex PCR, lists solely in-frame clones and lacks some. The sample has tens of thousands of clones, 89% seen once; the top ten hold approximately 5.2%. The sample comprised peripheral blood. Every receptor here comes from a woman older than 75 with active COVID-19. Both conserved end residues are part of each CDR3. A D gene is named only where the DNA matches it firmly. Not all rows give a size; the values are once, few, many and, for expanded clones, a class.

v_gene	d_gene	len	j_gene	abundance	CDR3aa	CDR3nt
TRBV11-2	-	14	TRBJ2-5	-	CASSIQGSAETQYF	TGTGCCAGCAGCATACAGGGTTCAGCGGAGACCCAGTACTTC
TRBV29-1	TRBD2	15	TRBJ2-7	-	CSVEVQRGKSYEQYF	TGCAGCGTTGAAGTGCAGCGGGGCAAGTCCTACGAGCAGTACTTC
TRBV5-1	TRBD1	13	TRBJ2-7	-	CASSYGNRGEQYF	TGCGCCAGCAGCTACGGAAACAGGGGCGAGCAGTACTTC
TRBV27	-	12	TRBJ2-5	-	CASGGAGETQYF	TGTGCCAGCGGAGGGGCCGGTGAGACCCAGTACTTC
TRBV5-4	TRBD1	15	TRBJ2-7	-	CASSPSGTEAYEQYF	TGTGCCAGCAGCCCATCCGGGACAGAGGCCTACGAGCAGTACTTC
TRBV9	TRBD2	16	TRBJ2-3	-	CASSPQLAGGPDTQYF	TGTGCCAGCAGCCCCCAGCTAGCGGGAGGGCCAGATACGCAGTATTTT
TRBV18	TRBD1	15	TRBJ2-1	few	CASSPSGTADNEQFF	TGTGCCAGCTCACCCTCCGGGACAGCCGACAATGAGCAGTTCTTC
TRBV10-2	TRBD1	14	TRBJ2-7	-	CASVGTGASYEQYF	TGCGCCAGCGTCGGGACAGGAGCCTCCTACGAGCAGTACTTC
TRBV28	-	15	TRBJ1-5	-	CASRVRGGRTQPQHF	TGTGCCAGCAGGGTCCGTGGGGGCCGGACTCAGCCCCAGCATTTT
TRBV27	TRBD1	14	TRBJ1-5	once	CASSLNRGQESQHF	TGTGCCAGCAGTTTAAACAGGGGGCAAGAGTCCCAGCATTTT
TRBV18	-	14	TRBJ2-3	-	CASSPEGHTDTQYF	TGTGCCAGCTCACCAGAGGGCCACACAGATACGCAGTATTTT
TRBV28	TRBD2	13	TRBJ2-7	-	CASLTSGTWEQYF	TGTGCCAGCTTGACTAGCGGGACATGGGAGCAGTACTTC
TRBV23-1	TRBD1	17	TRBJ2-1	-	CASSQPRDRVPPGEQFF	TGCGCCAGCAGTCAACCTCGGGACAGGGTACCTCCAGGTGAGCAGTTCTTC
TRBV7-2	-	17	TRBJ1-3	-	CASSLAPRTPTGNTIYF	TGTGCCAGCAGCTTAGCGCCAAGGACACCGACTGGAAACACCATATATTTT
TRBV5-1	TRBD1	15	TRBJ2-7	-	CASSLAGQGSYEQYF	TGCGCCAGCAGCTTGGCGGGACAGGGGTCCTACGAGCAGTACTTC
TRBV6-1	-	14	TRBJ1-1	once	CASSDRTVNTEAFF	TGTGCCAGCAGTGATCGGACAGTGAACACTGAAGCTTTCTTT
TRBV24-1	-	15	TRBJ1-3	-	CATSAGPYSGNTIYF	TGTGCCACCAGTGCAGGGCCCTACTCTGGAAACACCATATATTTT
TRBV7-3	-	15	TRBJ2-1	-	CASSSTGGVGDEQFF	TGTGCCAGCAGTTCCACTGGAGGGGTCGGGGATGAGCAGTTCTTC
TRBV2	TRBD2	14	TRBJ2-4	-	CASSRTSGYNIQYF	TGTGCCAGCAGCAGAACTAGCGGGTACAACATTCAGTACTTC
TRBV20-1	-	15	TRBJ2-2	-	CSASSEGPNTGELFF	TGCAGTGCTAGTAGTGAGGGCCCGAACACCGGGGAGCTGTTTTTT
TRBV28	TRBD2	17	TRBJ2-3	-	CASSSLAGLAGTDTQYF	TGTGCCAGCAGTTCTTTAGCCGGACTAGCGGGCACAGATACGCAGTATTTT
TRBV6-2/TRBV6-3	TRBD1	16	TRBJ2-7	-	CASSYNRDRVTYEQYF	TGTGCCAGCAGTTACAACCGGGACAGGGTCACCTACGAGCAGTACTTC
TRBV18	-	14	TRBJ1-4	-	CASSRGQGGEKLFF	TGTGCCAGCTCACGAGGCCAGGGCGGCGAAAAACTGTTTTTT
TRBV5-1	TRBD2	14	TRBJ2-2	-	CASSLGGHTGELFF	TGCGCCAGCAGTCTGGGAGGGCATACCGGGGAGCTGTTTTTT
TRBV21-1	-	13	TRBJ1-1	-	CASSDEWEGEAFF	TGTGCCAGCAGCGACGAGTGGGAGGGTGAAGCTTTCTTT
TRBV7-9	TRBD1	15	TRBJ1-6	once	CASSFGRGHNSPLHF	TGTGCCAGCAGCTTCGGCAGGGGGCATAATTCACCCCTCCACTTT
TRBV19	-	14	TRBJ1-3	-	CASRPGGSGNTIYF	TGTGCCAGCCGTCCCGGCGGCTCTGGAAACACCATATATTTT
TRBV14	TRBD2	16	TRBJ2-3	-	CASSLRLAESTDTQYF	TGTGCCAGCAGCTTGCGACTAGCGGAGAGCACAGATACGCAGTATTTT
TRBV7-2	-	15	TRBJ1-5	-	CASSYQGTSNQPQHF	TGTGCCAGCAGCTATCAGGGTACGAGCAATCAGCCCCAGCATTTT
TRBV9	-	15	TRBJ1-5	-	CASSRDVRGGQPQHF	TGTGCCAGCAGCAGGGATGTAAGGGGAGGTCAGCCCCAGCATTTT
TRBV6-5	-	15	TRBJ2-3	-	CASSYSVLATDTQYF	TGTGCCAGCAGTTACTCTGTCCTAGCGACAGATACGCAGTATTTT
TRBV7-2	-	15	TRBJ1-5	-	CASSWNRDNNQPQHF	TGTGCCAGCAGCTGGAACCGGGACAACAATCAGCCCCAGCATTTT
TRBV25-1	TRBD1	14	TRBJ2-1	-	CASRGTGGLNEQFF	TGTGCCAGCAGAGGGACAGGGGGTCTAAATGAGCAGTTCTTC
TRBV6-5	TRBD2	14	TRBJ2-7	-	CASTRGLNSYEQYF	TGTGCCAGCACCCGGGGACTAAATTCCTACGAGCAGTACTTC
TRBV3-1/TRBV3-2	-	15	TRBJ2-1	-	CASSQDPSSYNEQFF	TGTGCCAGCAGCCAAGATCCGAGCTCCTACAATGAGCAGTTCTTC
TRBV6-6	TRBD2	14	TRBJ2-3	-	CASSLLREGDTQYF	TGTGCCAGCAGCCTCCTCCGGGAGGGAGATACGCAGTATTTT
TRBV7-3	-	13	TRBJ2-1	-	CASSLRWRDEQFF	TGTGCCAGCAGCTTAAGGTGGCGGGATGAGCAGTTCTTC
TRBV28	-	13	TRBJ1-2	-	CASSLTGNYGYTF	TGTGCCAGCAGTTTGACAGGAAACTATGGCTACACCTTC
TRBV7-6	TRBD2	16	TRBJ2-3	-	CASSLGLAGFGDTQYF	TGTGCCAGCAGCTTAGGACTAGCGGGTTTCGGGGATACGCAGTATTTT
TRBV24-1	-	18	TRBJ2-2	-	CATSDRPGAGYHTGELFF	TGTGCCACCAGTGATCGCCCAGGGGCAGGGTATCACACCGGGGAGCTGTTTTTT
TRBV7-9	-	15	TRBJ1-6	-	CASSLGSGVNSPLHF	TGTGCCAGCAGCTTAGGTAGCGGGGTTAATTCACCCCTCCACTTT
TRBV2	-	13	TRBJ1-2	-	CASSVEVNYGYTF	TGTGCCAGCAGTGTGGAGGTCAACTATGGCTACACCTTC
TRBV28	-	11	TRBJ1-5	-	CASSLREPQHF	TGTGCCAGCAGCTTACGGGAGCCCCAGCATTTT
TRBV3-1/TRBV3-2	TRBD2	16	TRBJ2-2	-	CASSQDRGRVTGELFF	TGTGCCAGCAGCCAAGATCGTGGGAGGGTTACCGGGGAGCTGTTTTTT
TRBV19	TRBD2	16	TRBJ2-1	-	CASSIIGTSGSNEQFF	TGTGCCAGTAGTATCATCGGGACTAGCGGGAGTAATGAGCAGTTCTTC
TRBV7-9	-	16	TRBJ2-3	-	CASSLASTGYTDTQYF	TGTGCCAGCAGCTTAGCCTCGACAGGCTACACAGATACGCAGTATTTT
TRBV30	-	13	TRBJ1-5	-	CAWSEQSNQPQHF	TGTGCCTGGAGTGAACAAAGCAATCAGCCCCAGCATTTT
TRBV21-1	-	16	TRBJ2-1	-	CASSGQGTDLYNEQFF	TGTGCCAGCAGCGGACAGGGGACGGATCTCTACAATGAGCAGTTCTTC
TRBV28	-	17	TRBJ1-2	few	CASSSSLATEKNYGYTF	TGTGCCAGCAGTTCCTCCCTGGCGACGGAGAAAAACTATGGCTACACCTTC
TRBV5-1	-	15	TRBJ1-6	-	CASSLGDRNNSPLHF	TGCGCCAGCAGCTTGGGCGACAGAAATAATTCACCCCTCCACTTT
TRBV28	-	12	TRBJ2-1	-	CASSLILNEQFF	TGTGCCAGCAGTTTAATTCTTAATGAGCAGTTCTTC
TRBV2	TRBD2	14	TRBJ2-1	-	CASSERTSRNEQFF	TGTGCCAGCAGTGAAAGGACTAGCAGAAATGAGCAGTTCTTC